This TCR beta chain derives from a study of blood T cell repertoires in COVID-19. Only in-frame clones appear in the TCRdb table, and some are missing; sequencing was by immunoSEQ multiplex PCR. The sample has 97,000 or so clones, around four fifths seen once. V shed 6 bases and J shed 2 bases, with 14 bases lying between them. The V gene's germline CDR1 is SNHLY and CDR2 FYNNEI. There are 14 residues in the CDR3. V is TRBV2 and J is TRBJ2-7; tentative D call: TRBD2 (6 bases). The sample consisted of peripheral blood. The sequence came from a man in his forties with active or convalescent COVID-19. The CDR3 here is CASSGDGGPYEQYF. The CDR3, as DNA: TGTGCCAGCAGCGGAGACGGGGGACCCTACGAGCAGTACTTC.